This entry lists 2 T cell receptor beta chains sequenced from one sample in a study of blood T cell repertoires in COVID-19. Profiled with immunoSEQ multiplex PCR; TCRdb holds only in-frame clones, not every one. Among approximately 290,000 clones, 90% were seen once, and the ten largest hold around 4.4%. The material sequenced was PBMCs or T cells enriched from blood (not recorded which). These receptors came from a woman between 18 and 29 years old with acute COVID-19.

The chain links TRBV15 to TRBJ2-3; possible D gene TRBD2, 6 bases. Germline CDR1 reads LNHNV; CDR2 reads YYDKDF (reference sequence). The CDR3 is made up of 12 amino acids. V lost 5 bases, J lost 4 bases, and 7 bases lay in between. CDR3 region: CATSPGADTQYF. CDR3 bases: TGTGCCACCAGCCCGGGGGCAGATACGCAGTATTTT.

The CDR3 nucleotides read TGTGCCAGCAGCGTAGGGGCGGGCCAAGAGACCCAGTACTTC. It encodes CASSVGAGQETQYF. The J gene is TRBJ2-5, the V gene TRBV9; D is perhaps TRBD2 (5 bases). V gave up 0 bases and J gave up 1 base, with 7 bases separating them. CDR3 length: 14 residues. Germline V CDR1 and CDR2: SGDLS, YYNGEE.